Listed below are T cell receptor beta chains from one sample, sequenced in a study of shared clonotypes between healthy human individuals. The protocol was immunoSEQ multiplex PCR, while the TCRdb copy is restricted to in-frame clones and leaves out a portion. Among 1 million to 1.2 million clones, roughly 80% were seen once, and the ten largest hold approximately 0.95%. Specimen: memory CD4+ T cells from PBMCs. These receptors were obtained from a man between 18 and 35 years old in good health. Some clones in this sample may be carry-over from other donors' samples. Both conserved end residues are part of each CDR3. D genes are given only for firm matches. Some rows mark clone size as missing; the rest say once, few, many or name a class of expanded clone.

v_call	d_call	clone_size	j_call	cdr3_aa	cdr3_nt
TRBV21-1	-	-	TRBJ2-1	CASSKIKETQDPYNEQFF	TGTGCCAGCAGCAAAATCAAAGAGACGCAGGATCCCTACAATGAGCAGTTCTTC
TRBV21-1	-	-	TRBJ2-3	CASSKVSASGILRDTQYF	TGTGCCAGCAGCAAAGTCTCGGCTAGCGGGATTCTTAGAGATACGCAGTATTTT
TRBV5-4	-	-	TRBJ1-2	CASSTQEESYYGGYTF	TGTGCCAGCAGCACCCAGGAGGAAAGTTACTATGGAGGCTACACCTTC
TRBV18	-	-	TRBJ1-6	CASSPEGYNSPLHF	TGTGCCAGCTCACCAGAGGGCTATAATTCACCCCTCCACTTT
TRBV2	TRBD2	few	TRBJ2-2	CARSRGTSGNTGELFF	TGTGCCAGGTCAAGAGGGACTAGCGGGAACACCGGGGAGCTGTTTTTT
TRBV6-1	-	-	TRBJ2-3	CASSEDSTDTQYF	TGTGCCAGCAGTGAGGACTCCACAGATACGCAGTATTTT
TRBV28	-	-	TRBJ2-4	CASSFGLVGEGSKNIQYF	TGTGCCAGCAGTTTTGGGCTAGTTGGTGAGGGGTCCAAAAACATTCAGTACTTC
TRBV9	-	-	TRBJ2-2	CASSVALGGTGELFF	TGTGCCAGCAGCGTAGCTTTAGGGGGCACCGGGGAGCTGTTTTTT
TRBV6-1	-	-	TRBJ2-7	CASTGGNSYEQYF	TGTGCCAGCACCGGGGGTAATTCGTACGAGCAGTACTTC
TRBV19	TRBD1	once	TRBJ1-2	CASVQGSENYGYTF	TGTGCCAGTGTACAGGGGAGTGAGAACTATGGCTACACCTTC
TRBV6-6	-	-	TRBJ2-7	CASSPPSAAQYF	TGTGCCAGCAGTCCCCCCAGCGCAGCGCAGTACTTC
TRBV5-1	TRBD1	-	TRBJ1-5	CASSPGQGNQPQHF	TGCGCCAGCAGCCCTGGACAGGGGAATCAGCCCCAGCATTTT
TRBV11-3	-	-	TRBJ2-3	CASSSTTRMEGYSTDTQYF	TGTGCCAGCAGCTCTACCACCAGGATGGAGGGCTACAGCACAGATACGCAGTATTTT
TRBV5-1	-	once	TRBJ2-2	CASSLAGGGHTGELFF	TGCGCCAGCAGCTTGGCTGGCGGCGGGCACACCGGGGAGCTGTTTTTT
TRBV25-1	-	-	TRBJ1-4	CASSARSLKFLFF	TGTGCCAGCAGTGCTCGGTCGCTTAAGTTCCTGTTTTTT
TRBV6-1	-	-	TRBJ2-7	CASSDSLEQYF	TGTGCCAGCAGTGACTCCCTCGAGCAGTACTTC
TRBV9	-	-	TRBJ1-1	CASSVLDGTEAFF	TGTGCCAGCAGCGTTTTGGATGGCACTGAAGCTTTCTTT
TRBV7-3	-	-	TRBJ2-3	CASSLMGREDTQYF	TGTGCCAGCAGCTTAATGGGGCGGGAAGATACGCAGTATTTT
TRBV15	TRBD2	-	TRBJ2-5	CATSARTSGQETQYF	TGTGCCACCAGCGCCAGGACTAGCGGCCAAGAGACCCAGTACTTC
TRBV7-7	TRBD2	-	TRBJ2-3	CASSLVAGGADTQYF	TGTGCCAGCAGCTTAGTAGCGGGAGGGGCAGATACGCAGTATTTT
TRBV29-1	-	-	TRBJ2-3	CSVGGGTQYF	TGCAGCGTTGGGGGCGGTACGCAGTATTTT
TRBV29-1	-	-	TRBJ2-1	CSVDGTSYNEQFF	TGCAGCGTTGATGGGACCTCCTACAATGAGCAGTTCTTC
TRBV27	-	once	TRBJ1-1	CASSLIRPRGNTEAFF	TGTGCCAGCAGTTTAATAAGACCGAGGGGGAACACTGAAGCTTTCTTT
TRBV28	-	-	TRBJ1-1	CASSLTTGHSEAFF	TGTGCCAGCAGTTTAACGACAGGCCATTCTGAAGCTTTCTTT
TRBV5-4	TRBD1	-	TRBJ2-7	CASSLGSGGDEQYF	TGTGCCAGCAGCTTGGGATCAGGGGGAGACGAGCAGTACTTC
TRBV2	TRBD2	-	TRBJ2-3	CASSPLAGADTQYF	TGTGCCAGCAGTCCACTAGCGGGAGCGGATACGCAGTATTTT
TRBV14	-	many	TRBJ1-1	CASSLGSEAFF	TGTGCCAGCAGCCTCGGCAGTGAAGCTTTCTTT
TRBV11-2	TRBD2	-	TRBJ2-2	CASRLAGYTGELFF	TGTGCCAGCAGACTAGCGGGTTACACCGGGGAGCTGTTTTTT
TRBV7-2	TRBD2	-	TRBJ2-7	CASSQTSGRAYEQYF	TGTGCCAGCAGCCAGACTAGCGGGAGGGCCTACGAGCAGTACTTC